A single sample gave rise to the 27 T cell receptor beta chains below, sequenced in a study of molecular identifiers for immune sequencing clone quantification. TCRdb re-derived calls from the PCR reads in MiXCR, one entry per CDR3 protein. Of around 7,800 distinct CDR3 sequences detected, 35% appear once; the ten largest clones hold 6% to 7%. Sequencing used naive CD8+ T cells from blood, with Jurkat cell RNA spiked in. Subset reported: FACS-sorted CD8+CD4-CCR7+CD45RA+ naive T cells. These receptors originate from a human donor in good health. Some libraries in this study had Jurkat cell RNA spiked in.

This clonotype is classed as medium-sized. The gene calls are TRBV7-2 and TRBJ2-7; the D is unclear. Trimming cost V 3 bases and J 2 bases, with 11 bases left between them. Germline CDR1 reads SGHTA; CDR2 reads FQGNSA. CDR3 length equals 14 residues. CDR3 sequence: CASSFLDPAYEQYF. The CDR3 coding sequence is TGTGCCAGCAGCTTCCTGGACCCAGCCTACGAGCAGTACTTC.

The V and J genes are TRBV14 and TRBJ2-5; D gene unclear. Trimming took 2 bases from V and 7 from J, leaving 11 bases between them. CDR1 and CDR2 from the germline V gene are SGHDN and FVKESK. This CDR3 region has 13 residues. The CDR3 bases are TGTGCCAGCAGCCAATGGACGGGCTTGACCCAGTACTTC. Amino acid sequence: CASSQWTGLTQYF.

CDR3 protein: CASSFRGRLAYEQYF. CDR3 nucleotide sequence: TGTGCCAGCAGTTTTCGCGGGAGGTTGGCCTACGAGCAGTACTTC. This chain joins TRBV28 and TRBJ2-7, with 8 bases identical to TRBD2. Germline values: CDR1 MDHEN, CDR2 SYDVKM. There are 15 residues in the CDR3. V shed 3 bases and J 2 bases; nucleotides not matched to a gene: 6.

Notes on this clonotype: A much larger clone lies one base from this, so it may be a read error. The chain couples TRBV2 to TRBJ2-7, with D uncertain. The CDR3 runs to 15 residues. CDR1 and CDR2 from the germline V gene are SNHLY and FYNNEI. The CDR3 sequence is CASSDLSGPDYERYF. In DNA form, the CDR3 reads TGTGCCAGCAGTGATTTATCCGGTCCCGATTACGAGCGGTACTTC. The full variable domain, with the rest looked up from reference TRBV2 and TRBJ2-7, is EPEVTQTPSHQVTQMGQEVILRCVPISNHLYFYWYRQILGQKVEFLVSFYNNEISEKSEIFDDQFSVERPDGSNFTLKIRSTKLEDSAMYFCASSDLSGPDYERYFGPGTRLTVT.

The chain carries TRBV4-2 and TRBJ2-1; D gene uncertain. This CDR3 spans 11 amino acids. Looked up from germline, CDR1 is LGHNA and CDR2 is YNFKEQ. Trimming pared 1 base from V and 8 bases from J, leaving 3 bases between. The DNA for the CDR3 is TGTGCCAGCAGCCAAGGAGATGAGCAGTTCTTC. Protein: CASSQGDEQFF.

The chain employs TRBV12-3 or TRBV12-4 and TRBJ1-1; D is ambiguous. The V and J ends lost 5 bases and 2 bases respectively, with 9 bases between them. The CDR3 spans 13 residues. The CDR3 DNA is TGTGCCAGCAGTAGGTGCTATAACACTGAAGCTTTCTTT. It yields the protein CASSRCYNTEAFF.

On this clonotype itself: A much larger clone lies one base from this, so it may be a read error. The V and J genes are TRBV7-2 and TRBJ2-7; TRBD2 agrees at 10 bases. V lost 4 bases and J lost 3; bases outside the gene matches: 15. This CDR3 has 18 residues. Per germline, CDR1 SGHTA and CDR2 FQGNSA. The DNA for the CDR3 is TGTGCCAGCAGCTCGACTCCATTCAGCGGGAGGGCGCTCTACGAGCAGTACTTC. Amino acids: CASSSTPFSGRALYEQYF.

This chain connects TRBV6-2 or TRBV6-3 to TRBJ2-7; perhaps TRBD2 as D (6 bases). Germline values: CDR1 MNHEY, CDR2 SVGEGT. Trimming left V 6 bases short and J 5 bases short, with 14 bases between. This CDR3 region has 13 residues. CDR3 bases: TGTGCCAGCAGCCCCGGGACTTCCCACGAGCAGTACTTC. Amino acid sequence: CASSPGTSHEQYF.

The chain couples TRBV28 to TRBJ1-6; no clear D. The CDR3 is 15 residues long. V dropped 2 bases and J dropped 9 bases, with 14 bases sitting between them. Germline assignment: CDR1 MDHEN and CDR2 SYDVKM. This CDR3 is CASSLARSSFSPLHF. CDR3 coding DNA: TGTGCCAGCAGTTTAGCCCGATCCTCGTTTTCACCCCTCCACTTT. The full variable domain, completed using reference TRBV28 and TRBJ1-6, is DVKVTQSSRYLVKRTGEKVFLECVQDMDHENMFWYRQDPGLGLRLIYFSYDVKMKEKGDIPEGYSVSREKKERFSLILESASTNQTSMYLCASSLARSSFSPLHFGNGTRLTVT.

This clonotype has a handful of counts. This chain joins TRBV6-5 and TRBJ2-7; 11 bases map to TRBD1. Per germline, CDR1 MNHEY and CDR2 SVGAGI. The CDR3 is 14 amino acids. The V gene end was trimmed by 5 bases and the J gene end by 5 bases; junction bases not matched to a gene: 5. CDR3 nucleotide sequence: TGTGCCAGCAGTCCCGGGACAGGGGGGAACGAGCAGTACTTC. Translating gives CASSPGTGGNEQYF.

This chain's CDR3 is CASSQLGVGNQPQHF. CDR3 bases: TGCGCCAGCAGCCAACTTGGGGTGGGGAATCAGCCCCAGCATTTT. This chain connects TRBV4-1 to TRBJ1-5; D uncertain. Per germline, CDR1 MGHRA and CDR2 YSYEKL. This CDR3 contains 15 residues. Trimming took 2 bases from V and 4 from J, leaving 12 bases between them.

A note on this clonotype: Given a much more abundant clone one base away, this may be a read error. The V gene is TRBV7-9, the J gene TRBJ2-7; 7 nucleotides agree with TRBD1. Germline values: CDR1 SEHNR, CDR2 FQNEAQ (reference sequence). The CDR3 spans 14 residues. The ends lost 8 bases at V and 1 base at J; junction bases unmatched: 8. CDR3: CASCPGQLSYEQYF. CDR3 DNA sequence: TGTGCCAGCTGCCCGGGACAGCTGTCCTACGAGCAGTACTTC. Complete variable domain (other parts from reference TRBV7-9 and TRBJ2-7): DTGVSQNPRHKITKRGQNVTFRCDPISEHNRLYWYRQTLGQGPEFLTYFQNEAQLEKSRLLSDRFSAERPKGSFSTLEIQRTEQGDSAMYLCASCPGQLSYEQYFGPGTRLTVT.

This clonotype has only a few counts. This chain uses TRBV27 with TRBJ1-5; D is unclear. Germline lookup yields CDR1 MNHEY and CDR2 SMNVEV (reference sequence). The CDR3 loop spans 14 amino acids. The V and J ends lost 5 bases and 0 bases respectively, with 8 bases between them. CDR3 coding DNA: TGTGCCAGCAGTCTCCATGGTAGCAATCAGCCCCAGCATTTT. Its translation is CASSLHGSNQPQHF.

As to this clonotype: A junction end diverges from the germline sequence, so it may reflect a read error. J is TRBJ1-1 and V is TRBV27; no reliable D call. From germline, CDR1 is MNHEY and CDR2 SMNVEV (reference sequence). This CDR3 contains 14 residues. The CDR3 spells CASSDQHDPTDAFF. For the CDR3, the DNA is TGTGCCAGCAGTGACCAACACGACCCCACTGATGCTTTCTTT.

As concerns this clonotype: This may be a read error: a much more frequent sequence differs by one nucleotide. The J gene is TRBJ2-3, the V gene TRBV11-2, with TRBD1 matching over 7 bases. CDR1 is SGHAT and CDR2 is FQNNGV in the germline V gene. There are 16 residues in the CDR3. CDR3 sequence: CASSSWTGPITETQYF. The CDR3 bases are TGTGCCAGCAGCTCATGGACAGGCCCGATCACAGAAACGCAGTATTTT.

This chain uses TRBV5-6 with TRBJ2-5, with 11 nucleotides matching TRBD2. This CDR3 region has 15 residues. V lost 3 bases and J lost 2; bases outside the gene matches: 3. The germline gives CDR1 SGHDT, CDR2 YYEEEE. The CDR3 spells CASSWGLAEQETQYF. CDR3 nucleotide sequence: TGTGCCAGCAGCTGGGGACTAGCGGAACAAGAGACCCAGTACTTC.

As concerns this clonotype: A much larger clone is a single base away; this may be a read error. The chain has TRBV2 and TRBJ1-5; no firm D call. The V and J ends lost 4 bases and 7 bases respectively, with 17 bases between them. The germline gives CDR1 SNHLY, CDR2 FYNNEI. The CDR3 totals 15 residues. The DNA for the CDR3 is TGTGCCAGCAGTGCCCGGGAACGTCCCCCACAGCCCCAGCATTTT. Translating gives CASSARERPPQPQHF.

Note on this clonotype: Compared with germline, one end of the junction differs, possibly owing to a read error. The chain joins TRBV20-1 to TRBJ2-2; perhaps TRBD2 as D (6 bases). CDR3 length: 15 amino acids. CDR1 and CDR2 (germline): DFQATT, SNEGSKA (reference sequence). CDR3 sequence reads: CSARYPGENTGELIF. CDR3 bases: TGCAGTGCTAGATACCCGGGAGAGAACACCGGGGAGCTGATTTTT.

CDR3 nucleotide sequence: TGTGCCAGCAGCTTACTACTAGCGGGATCTGGAGATACGCAGTATTTT. Translating gives CASSLLLAGSGDTQYF. The chain carries TRBV7-2 and TRBJ2-3; 10 bases are shared with TRBD2. V lost 2 bases, J lost 5 bases, and 7 bases stayed unmatched. Per the germline V gene, CDR1 is SGHTA and CDR2 is FQGNSA. This CDR3 is 16 amino acids long.

The CDR3 reads CASSVFSGFLETQYF. CDR3 nucleotides: TGTGCCAGCAGCGTATTTTCGGGGTTTTTAGAGACCCAGTACTTC. This chain uses TRBV9 with TRBJ2-5, with D possibly TRBD2 on 5 matching bases. The CDR3 loop spans 15 amino acids. Germline CDR1 reads SGDLS; CDR2 reads YYNGEE. Trimming pared 1 base from V and 4 bases from J, leaving 14 bases between.

The sample holds a few counts of this clonotype. The rearrangement links TRBV7-8 to TRBJ1-1; D remains ambiguous. The CDR3 runs 15 residues. V was pared by 1 base and J by 0 bases, with 9 bases between. Germline V gene sequence: CDR1 SGHVS, CDR2 FQNEAQ. CDR3 coding DNA: TGTGCCAGCAGCTTAGGGGGTCATATGAACACTGAAGCTTTCTTT. Its translation: CASSLGGHMNTEAFF.

In its sample, this clonotype was seen a few times. J is TRBJ2-5 and V is TRBV27; 9 bases line up with TRBD2. V lost 5 bases, J lost 4 bases, and 8 bases stayed unmatched. Looked up from germline, CDR1 is MNHEY and CDR2 is SMNVEV (reference sequence). This CDR3 is built from 15 residues. CDR3: CASSGSGSSLETQYF. The CDR3 nucleotides read TGTGCCAGCAGTGGTAGCGGGAGTAGTTTAGAGACCCAGTACTTC.

The count of this clonotype is one. A read error may produce the germline difference seen at one junction end. CDR3 nucleotide sequence: TGTGCCAGCAGTTTATATGCCAGGGGTAGGAAAAACATTCGGTACTTC. This translates into CASSLYARGRKNIRYF. This chain links TRBV28 with TRBJ2-4; the D gene is possibly TRBD1 (6 bases). This CDR3 region has 16 residues. The germline V gene has CDR1 MDHEN and CDR2 SYDVKM.

This clonotype is medium-sized by share. The chain carries TRBV7-6 and TRBJ2-3, with TRBD1 identical over 8 bases. Losses at the gene ends were 1 base for V and 5 bases for J; bases not matched to a gene: 11. The CDR3 loop spans 17 amino acids. CDR1 is SGHVS and CDR2 is FNYEAQ in the germline V gene. The CDR3 DNA reads TGTGCCAGCAGCTTAGGTTCCCCGGACAGGGCTGAAGATACGCAGTATTTT. Protein: CASSLGSPDRAEDTQYF.

This clonotype is judged medium-sized (0.01 to 0.1%). The chain links TRBV5-1 to TRBJ2-7, with TRBD1 matching 8 bases. From germline, CDR1 is SGHRS and CDR2 YFSETQ. The CDR3 sequence is 14 residues long. V dropped 4 bases and J dropped 5; count of bases not matched to a gene: 8. The DNA of the CDR3 is TGCGCCAGCAGCCTGGACAGGGTACTCGACGAGCAGTACTTC. Amino acids: CASSLDRVLDEQYF.

The genes are TRBV9 and TRBJ1-5; D unresolved. CDR1 SGDLS and CDR2 YYNGEE come from the germline V gene. The CDR3 loop spans 14 amino acids. The ends were cut back, 3 bases at V and 2 bases at J, with 9 bases in the middle. CDR3 protein: CASSESGRNQPQHF. CDR3 DNA: TGTGCCAGCAGCGAATCGGGCCGCAATCAGCCCCAGCATTTT.

As concerns this clonotype: This may be a read error, as it is one base from a much larger clone. The chain recombines TRBV3-1 with TRBJ2-7; D might be TRBD2 (5 bases). The CDR3 has 11 amino acids. Per the germline V gene, CDR1 is LGHDT and CDR2 is YNNKEL (reference sequence). The CDR3 is CASSRGAEQHF. CDR3 sequence (DNA): TGTGCCAGCAGCCGGGGAGCCGAGCAGCACTTC.